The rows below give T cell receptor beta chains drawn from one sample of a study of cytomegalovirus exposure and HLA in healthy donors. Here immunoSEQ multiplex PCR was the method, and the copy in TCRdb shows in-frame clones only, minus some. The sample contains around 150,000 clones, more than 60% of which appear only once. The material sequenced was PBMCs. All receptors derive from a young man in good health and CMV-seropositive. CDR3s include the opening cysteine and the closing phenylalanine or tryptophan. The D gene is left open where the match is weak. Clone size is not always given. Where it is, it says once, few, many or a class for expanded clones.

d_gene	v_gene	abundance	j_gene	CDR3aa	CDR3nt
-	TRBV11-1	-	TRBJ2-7	CASSLRLGDSKNEQYF	TGTGCCAGCAGCTTACGCCTCGGGGACTCTAAAAACGAGCAGTACTTC
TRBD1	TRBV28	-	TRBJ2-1	CASSEQGATRSYNEQFF	TGTGCCAGTTCGGAACAGGGGGCGACACGATCCTACAATGAGCAGTTCTTC
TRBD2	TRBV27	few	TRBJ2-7	CASSSGRAYEQYF	TGTGCCAGCAGTTCCGGGAGGGCTTACGAGCAGTACTTC
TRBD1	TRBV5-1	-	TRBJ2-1	CASSFLRQGAYNEQFF	TGCGCCAGCAGCTTTCTAAGACAGGGGGCTTACAATGAGCAGTTCTTC
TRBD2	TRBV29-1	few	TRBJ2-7	CSAGGGTSAGYEQYF	TGCAGCGCCGGGGGGGGCACGAGTGCGGGTTACGAGCAGTACTTC
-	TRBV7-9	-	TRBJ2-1	CASSPPGQVNEQFF	TGTGCCAGCAGCCCACCGGGACAAGTCAATGAGCAGTTCTTC
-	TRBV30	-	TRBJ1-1	CAGHRGGNTEAFF	TGTGCCGGGCATCGAGGGGGGAACACTGAAGCTTTCTTT
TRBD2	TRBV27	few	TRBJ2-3	CASSLFGGLVGSDTQYF	TGTGCCAGCAGTTTATTTGGGGGACTAGTTGGTTCCGATACGCAGTATTTT
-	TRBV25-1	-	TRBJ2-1	CASSEILVGHEQFF	TGTGCCAGCAGTGAAATATTGGTTGGGCATGAGCAGTTCTTC
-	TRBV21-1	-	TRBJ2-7	CASSGTGGIYEQYF	TGTGCCAGCAGTGGGACAGGGGGGATCTACGAGCAGTACTTC
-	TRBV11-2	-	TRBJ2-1	CASSSQGRNEQFF	TGTGCCAGCAGCTCACAGGGACGGAATGAGCAGTTCTTC
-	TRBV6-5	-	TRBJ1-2	CATVESQNYGYTF	TGTGCCACCGTGGAGAGTCAAAACTATGGCTACACCTTC
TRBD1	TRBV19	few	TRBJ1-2	CASNGPGQLVYGYTF	TGTGCCAGTAACGGACCGGGACAGCTAGTCTATGGCTACACCTTC
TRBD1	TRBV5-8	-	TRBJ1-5	CASSSGQGDGPQHF	TGTGCCAGCAGCTCTGGACAGGGTGACGGGCCCCAGCATTTT
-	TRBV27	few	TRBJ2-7	CASSYAGEQYF	TGTGCCAGCAGTTATGCGGGAGAGCAGTACTTC
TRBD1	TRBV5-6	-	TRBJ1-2	CASSPWTGSPYGYTF	TGTGCCAGCAGCCCATGGACAGGGAGCCCCTATGGCTACACCTTC
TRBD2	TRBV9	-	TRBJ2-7	CASSVGLADYEQYF	TGTGCCAGCAGCGTAGGACTAGCGGATTACGAGCAGTACTTC
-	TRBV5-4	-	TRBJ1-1	CASSLEQWGEAFF	TGTGCCAGCAGCTTGGAGCAATGGGGCGAAGCTTTCTTT
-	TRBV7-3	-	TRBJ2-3	CASSLNPPAGLWDTQYF	TGTGCCAGCAGCTTAAACCCCCCCGCAGGGCTGTGGGATACGCAGTATTTT
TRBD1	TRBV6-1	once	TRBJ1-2	CASSEMGTGSQGYYGYTF	TGTGCCAGCAGTGAAATGGGGACAGGGTCTCAAGGGTACTATGGCTACACCTTC
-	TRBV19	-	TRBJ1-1	CASNSAGAVKTEAFF	TGTGCCAGTAACTCGGCGGGGGCCGTTAAGACTGAAGCTTTCTTT
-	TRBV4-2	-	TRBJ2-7	CASSETGGDFYEQYF	TGTGCCAGCAGCGAGACAGGAGGCGACTTCTACGAGCAGTACTTC
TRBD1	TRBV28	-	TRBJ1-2	CASSRGNYGYTF	TGTGCCAGCAGCAGGGGGAACTATGGCTACACCTTC
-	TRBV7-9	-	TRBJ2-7	CASSLTQGSYEQYF	TGTGCCAGCAGCTTAACTCAGGGCTCCTACGAGCAGTACTTC
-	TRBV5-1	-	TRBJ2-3	CASKAESTDTQYF	TGCGCCAGCAAGGCGGAAAGCACAGATACGCAGTATTTT
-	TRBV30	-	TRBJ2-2	CASTPLNTGELFF	TGTGCCTCGACACCCCTGAACACCGGGGAGCTGTTTTTT
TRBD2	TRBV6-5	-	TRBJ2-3	CASSLTSATHTQYF	TGTGCCAGCAGTTTAACTAGCGCCACGCATACGCAGTATTTT
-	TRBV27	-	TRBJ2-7	CASRPGQSSYEQYF	TGTGCCAGCAGACCAGGACAGTCCTCCTACGAGCAGTACTTC
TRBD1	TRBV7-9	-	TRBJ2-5	CASSPDRGRKETQYF	TGTGCCAGCAGCCCCGACAGGGGGCGAAAAGAGACCCAGTACTTC
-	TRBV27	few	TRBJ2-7	CASSLAGQSYEQYF	TGTGCCAGCAGTTTAGCCGGACAGTCCTACGAGCAGTACTTC
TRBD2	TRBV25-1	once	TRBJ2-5	CASRSPSGSGETQYF	TGTGCCAGCAGATCTCCTAGCGGGAGCGGGGAGACCCAGTACTTC
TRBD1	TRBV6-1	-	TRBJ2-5	CASMHRQGSGETQYF	TGTGCCAGCATGCATAGACAGGGGAGCGGAGAGACCCAGTACTTC
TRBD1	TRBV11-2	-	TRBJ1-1	CASSSPRDRGTYTEAFF	TGTGCCAGCAGCTCTCCGCGGGACAGGGGTACGTACACTGAAGCTTTCTTT